This entry concerns a single T cell receptor beta chain. Germline V gene sequence: CDR1 SQVTM, CDR2 ANQGSEA. The CDR3 contains 14 residues. The ends were cut back, 7 bases at V and 3 bases at J, with 15 bases in the middle. This specimen belongs to a study of blood T cells in healthy people across ages. It was with a sample-barcoded 5' primer and a J-beta primer mix that a second PCR of about 6 to 12 cycles was run. TCRdb re-called the 5' RACE reads with MiXCR, one entry per CDR3 protein. The sample holds under 1,000,000 distinct CDR3 sequences, around 36% seen once. The TCR sequence derives from a man between 18 and 35 years old in good health. The sample consisted of blood. The J gene is TRBJ1-4, the V gene TRBV29-1; D gene unclear. CDR3 protein: CSADALGSNEKLFF. The CDR3 bases are TGCAGCGCCGATGCGTTGGGGTCTAATGAAAAACTGTTTTTT.